Described below is a single T cell receptor (beta chain) sequence and its context. This clone's antigen is unknown. One base away there is no much larger clone; base qualities are not given. The CDR3 runs 12 amino acids, cysteine and phenylalanine included. Here the CDR3 DNA is all that survives: 36 bases in frame from base 1. V gives up 6 bases and J gives up 6 bases, and the segment between their germline ends measures 11 bases. CDR1 and CDR2, per the germline V gene, are SNHLY and FYNNEI. The sample belongs to a study of blood T cell repertoires in COVID-19 (dated by TCRdb to the early 2020s). In the study overall: The collaborator samples originated in the United States, Italy and Spain and spanned the acute and convalescent phases of COVID-19. Where HLA class I and class II types were available, the types were taken from metadata supplied by the sample provider, not from assay-based typing. The repertoires were released in a freely available public database meant as a resource for research on the immune response to SARS-CoV-2. The dataset comprised deeply sampled blood TCRbeta repertoires from subjects exposed to, actively infected with, or recovered from COVID-19. Sample metadata almost always included a de-identified subject ID, COVID-19 status, age in years and sex. The samples were drawn from the first 160 participants of the ongoing ImmuneRACE study and from 1,254 subjects provided by 6 global collaborators. The prospective study material was composed of cDNA or gDNA derived from T cells, B-cell-depleted T cells, or PBMCs.

The immunoSEQ Assay, a bias-controlled multiplex PCR, was used to amplify TCRbeta CDR3 regions from genomic DNA. In the original analysis: Nucleated cell counts per sample were estimated from amplification of reference gene primers within the assay. To quantify the absolute abundance of each unique TCRbeta CDR3 rearrangement, sequence reads were collapsed and filtered. Productive Simpson clonality was computed per sample as the square root of Simpson's diversity index over productive rearrangements. TCRdb limited this immuneACCESS table to in-frame rearrangements with V and J called. A share of clones is missing; checked studies link under half to unresolved V genes, and the rest is unexplained. V, J and clone size are taken as reported in that table, and D and trimming were inferred from the DNA itself. In this sample the table shows roughly 100,000 clones, 84% of which occur a single time. The biggest ten clones account for around 4.3% of the sample.

Collaborating institutions collected whole blood in K2EDTA tubes following their own protocols. Collaborator samples were shipped for TCRbeta analysis as frozen whole blood, isolated PBMCs, or DNA extracted from either sample type. Overall study outcomes, separate from this receptor: Clinical and demographic metadata were provided uncurated, with the amount varying by source and participant.

The sample comprised peripheral blood. Recombination connected TRBV2 to TRBJ1-1; perhaps TRBD1 is the D gene, with 6 bases matching. The sequence was collected from a human donor in a cohort sampled during active COVID-19. The DNA sequence is given as TGTGCCAGCAGGGACAGAGGATCTGAAGCTTTCTTT. This sequence encodes CASRDRGSEAFF.